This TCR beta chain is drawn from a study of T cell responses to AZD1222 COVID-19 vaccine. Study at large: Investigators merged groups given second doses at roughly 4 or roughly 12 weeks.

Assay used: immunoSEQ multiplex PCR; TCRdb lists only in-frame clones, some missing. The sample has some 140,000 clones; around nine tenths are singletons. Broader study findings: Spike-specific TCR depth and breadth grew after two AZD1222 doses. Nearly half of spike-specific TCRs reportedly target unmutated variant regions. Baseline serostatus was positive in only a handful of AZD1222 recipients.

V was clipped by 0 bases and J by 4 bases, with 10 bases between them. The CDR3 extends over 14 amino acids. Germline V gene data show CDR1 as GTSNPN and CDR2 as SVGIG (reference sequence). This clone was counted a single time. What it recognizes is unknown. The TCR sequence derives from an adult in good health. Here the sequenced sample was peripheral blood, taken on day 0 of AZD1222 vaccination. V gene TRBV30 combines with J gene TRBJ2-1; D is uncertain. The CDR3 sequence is CAWSVLTAYNEQFF. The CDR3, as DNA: TGTGCCTGGAGTGTACTTACGGCTTACAATGAGCAGTTCTTC.